What follows are 15 T cell receptor beta chains derived from one specimen sequenced in a study of long-term antiretroviral therapy in people with HIV. Running of the v3.0 immunoSEQ assay took place at survey level. TCRdb's copy holds only in-frame clones and misses some; the assay was immunoSEQ multiplex PCR. The profile covers under 30,000 clones, with under 90% appearing a single time and about a sixth taken by the ten largest. The sample in question was unsorted PBMCs, obtained at the start of antiretroviral therapy, before treatment. The receptors come from a woman aged 18-29 years with HIV.

The chain recombines TRBV9 with TRBJ1-2; D ambiguous. Between the trimmed V and J ends, which lost 3 bases and 4 bases, there was a span of 13 bases. The germline V gene encodes CDR1 SGDLS and CDR2 YYNGEE. The CDR3 is 14 amino acids. Here the CDR3 DNA reads TGTGCCAGCAGCGAGGGCTCGGGAGGCTATGGCTACACCTTC. Amino acid sequence: CASSEGSGGYGYTF.

The V gene is TRBV30, the J gene TRBJ2-1; 13 bases are shared with TRBD2. Germline CDR1 and CDR2: GTSNPN and SVGIG (reference sequence). The CDR3 is made up of 13 amino acids. J gave up 7 bases and V 5 bases, and 2 bases lay outside the gene matches. CDR3 loop: CAWGLAGVNEQFF. The CDR3 nucleotides read TGTGCCTGGGGACTAGCGGGAGTAAATGAGCAGTTCTTC. Full variable domain (outside the CDR3, taken from reference TRBV30 and TRBJ2-1): SQTIHQWPATLVQPVGSPLSLECTVEGTSNPNLYWYRQAAGRGLQLLFYSVGIGQISSEVPQNLSASRPQDRQFILSSKKLLLSDSGFYLCAWGLAGVNEQFFGPGTRLTVL.

The chain links TRBV25-1 to TRBJ2-7; 9 positions match TRBD1. Germline loops: CDR1 MGHDK, CDR2 SYGVNS. The ends lost 5 bases at V and 2 bases at J; junction bases unmatched: 7. The CDR3 is 15 residues long. CDR3 amino acids: CASSSSGDRAYEQYF. The CDR3, as DNA: TGTGCCAGCAGTTCCTCGGGGGACAGGGCCTACGAGCAGTACTTC.

The chain links TRBV6-6 to TRBJ2-2; 8 bases map to TRBD1. V lost 7 bases to trimming and J lost 4 bases; unmatched junction nucleotides: 8. The length of the CDR3 is 15 residues. Germline CDR1 MNHNY, CDR2 SVGAGI (reference sequence). This CDR3 reads CASIHRTGITGELFF. Written as DNA, the CDR3 is TGTGCCAGCATCCATCGGACAGGGATCACCGGGGAGCTGTTTTTT.

The chain carries TRBV9 and TRBJ2-3, with D perhaps TRBD1 (6 bases). The germline gives CDR1 SGDLS, CDR2 YYNGEE. This CDR3 is built from 14 residues. The V end was cut by 3 bases, the J end by 4 bases, with 12 bases between. The CDR3 DNA reads TGTGCCAGCAGCGATATCCCAGGGGCAGATACGCAGTATTTT. Translating gives CASSDIPGADTQYF.

This clone was observed once. One end of the junction fails to match germline, which may point to a read error. The chain carries TRBV5-4 and TRBJ2-7, with 8 positions matching TRBD2. The germline gives CDR1 SGHNT, CDR2 YYREEE (reference sequence). This CDR3 region has 12 residues. The CDR3 nucleotides are TGTGCCAGCAGCTTGTGGGACGGGAGGGCGCACTTC. Protein sequence: CASSLWDGRAHF.

In its sample, this clone is medium-sized. The CDR3 spells CASSVGQGTANYGYTF. CDR3 in DNA: TGTGCCAGCAGTGTCGGACAGGGGACCGCTAACTATGGCTACACCTTC. The chain has TRBV27 and TRBJ1-2; 9 bases agree with TRBD1. Germline V gene sequence: CDR1 MNHEY, CDR2 SMNVEV (reference sequence). The CDR3 covers 16 residues. V lost 5 bases, J lost 0 bases, and 7 bases stayed unmatched.

The J gene is TRBJ2-1, the V gene TRBV9, with D unresolved. The germline gives CDR1 SGDLS, CDR2 YYNGEE. Trimming cost V 0 bases and J 5 bases, with 0 bases left between them. CDR3 length: 11 residues. Written as DNA, the CDR3 is TGTGCCAGCAGCGTAGACAATGAGCAGTTCTTC. Its translation: CASSVDNEQFF.

This chain uses TRBV7-2 with TRBJ2-1; 8 nucleotides match TRBD1. CDR3 size: 14 residues. V lost 5 bases and J lost 7; bases outside the gene matches: 7. CDR1 and CDR2 (germline): SGHTA, FQGNSA. Here the CDR3 reads CASSPQGAWNEQFF. The CDR3 DNA reads as TGTGCCAGCAGCCCGCAGGGGGCATGGAATGAGCAGTTCTTC.

The chain carries TRBV7-9 and TRBJ2-3; 7 bases align to TRBD2. The CDR3 extends over 13 amino acids. The V and J ends lost 8 bases and 1 base, in that order; junction bases with no gene match: 3. The V gene's germline CDR1 is SEHNR and CDR2 FQNEAQ (reference sequence). Here the CDR3 reads CASAGVGTDTQYF. CDR3 coding DNA: TGTGCCAGCGCGGGAGTAGGCACAGATACGCAGTATTTT.

The chain couples TRBV9 to TRBJ2-3; D remains unclear. Germline loops: CDR1 SGDLS, CDR2 YYNGEE. V was pared by 3 bases and J by 0 bases, with 8 bases between. The CDR3 has 14 residues. The CDR3, as DNA: TGTGCCAGCAGCGACGCCTACAGCACAGATACGCAGTATTTT. Translation: CASSDAYSTDTQYF.

V gene TRBV9 combines with J gene TRBJ2-5, with D tentatively TRBD1 or TRBD2 (6 bases each). Deletions cut 3 bases from V and 4 bases from J, with 13 bases between. Germline CDR1 and CDR2: SGDLS and YYNGEE. The CDR3 runs to 14 residues. CDR3 region: CASSEGGGGETQYF. In DNA, the CDR3 is TGTGCCAGCAGCGAGGGAGGAGGGGGAGAGACCCAGTACTTC.

The chain joins TRBV9 to TRBJ2-1, with 10 nucleotides matching TRBD2. V lost 0 bases to trimming and J lost 6 bases; unmatched junction nucleotides: 3. The CDR3 contains 15 residues. Germline V CDR1 and CDR2: SGDLS, YYNGEE. CDR3: CASSVGASGSNEQFF. The CDR3 region has the DNA TGTGCCAGCAGCGTAGGGGCTAGCGGGAGCAATGAGCAGTTCTTC.

The CDR3, as DNA: TGTGCCAGCAGCCGAGGACAGGGGCCTAACACCGGGGAGCTGTTTTTT. Its protein product is CASSRGQGPNTGELFF. This chain joins TRBV11-3 and TRBJ2-2; 9 positions agree with TRBD1. CDR3 length equals 16 residues. Germline CDR1 and CDR2: SGHNT and YENEEA. V lost 5 bases, J lost 2 bases, and 6 bases stayed unmatched.

CDR3 amino acids: CASSLLTDTQYF. DNA for the CDR3: TGTGCCAGCAGCCTGCTCACAGATACGCAGTATTTT. This chain links TRBV14 with TRBJ2-3; D unresolved. CDR1 is SGHDN, CDR2 FVKESK, per germline. With 4 bases removed from V and 2 bases from J, the gap between germline ends came to 4 bases. CDR3 length equals 12 residues.